The clone carrying this T cell receptor (beta chain) appeared a few times. Its target is not known. These data originate in a study of T cell repertoires in cytomegalovirus infection. Study as a whole: Both CMV infection and a matching HLA type were indicated by public TCR beta signatures.

General study results and limits: Summed public TCR beta family frequency identified CMV carriers bearing the relevant HLA. The study found HLA-C-restricted CMV-specific TCR beta clonotypes dominating the ex vivo response.

The CDR3 spans 18 residues. J was trimmed by 4 bases and V by 3 bases; bases with no gene match: 15. The germline CDR1 and CDR2 sequences are MDHEN and SYDVKM. TCRdb reprocessed the reads via MiXCR and lists one record per CDR3 protein. The sample holds approximately 250,000 distinct CDR3 sequences, about 20% seen once. The specimen was CD8+ T cells from PBMCs. The chain couples TRBV28 to TRBJ2-3; 8 bases are a match to TRBD2. This sequence originates from a human donor in good health (CMV status not recorded). Some clones in this sample may be carry-over from other donors' samples. CDR3 amino acids: CASSFGRGAYEAADTQYF. CDR3 coding DNA: TGTGCCAGCAGTTTTGGGCGGGGGGCGTATGAAGCGGCAGATACGCAGTATTTT.